In its sample, the clone carrying this T cell receptor (beta chain) was seen a few times. These data belong to a study of T-cell reconstitution after alpha-beta-depleted transplantation in children. The V end was cut by 5 bases, the J end by 1 base, with 15 bases between. The CDR3 length is 15 residues. The TCRbeta library incorporated unique molecular identifiers. TCRdb ran MiXCR on the PCR reads and lists one entry per CDR3 protein. The sample lists 300,000 to 400,000 distinct CDR3 sequences, 15% to 20% seen once, with just over 40% in the top ten. Source: PBMCs, mostly from graft donor cells, taken 360 days after TCRalphabeta/CD19-depleted stem cell transplant. The chain is built from TRBV12-3 or TRBV12-4 and TRBJ2-7; D possibly corresponds to TRBD1 (6 bases). The receptor was derived from a male patient between 2 and 10 years old who had a stem cell transplant for acute lymphoblastic leukemia, so the T cells may come from the graft donor. CDR3 sequence: CASSPRTASSYEQYF. The CDR3 DNA sequence: TGTGCCAGCAGTCCGCGGACAGCGTCTTCCTACGAGCAGTACTTC.